The 9 T cell receptor beta chains reported below all come from one sample, sequenced in a study of regulatory T cells in long-lasting Graves disease. Library construction for TCR beta used iRepertoire HTBI primers and Arm-PCR of CDR3 regions. TCRdb recomputed calls from the multiplex PCR reads with MiXCR, one row per CDR3 protein. Among about 420,000 distinct CDR3 sequences, about a quarter were seen once, and the ten largest hold approximately 28%. The time point: persistent/refractory GD, antithyroid drugs over 5 years with positive TRAb. PBMC-extracted RNA yielded the TCR library. The sequencing here drew on peripheral blood mononuclear cells (PBMCs), taken when the disease was refractory, from a patient treated with antithyroid drugs. Receptor source: a female donor with Graves disease.

This clonotype appeared many times. The chain couples TRBV20-1 to TRBJ2-2; D may be TRBD2 (5 bases). The CDR3 spans 12 residues. Germline values: CDR1 DFQATT, CDR2 SNEGSKA (reference sequence). Trimming took off 5 bases at V and 7 bases at J, with 11 bases between the two ends. This chain's CDR3 is CSAALVVGELFF. Written as DNA, the CDR3 is TGCAGTGCTGCACTAGTTGTCGGGGAGCTGTTTTTT.

This clonotype was recorded many times. The rearrangement links TRBV7-2 to TRBJ2-7; 9 nucleotides match TRBD2. CDR3 size: 15 residues. Germline lookup yields CDR1 SGHTA and CDR2 FQGNSA. The V gene end was trimmed by 3 bases and the J gene end by 0 bases; junction bases not matched to a gene: 3. The CDR3 nucleotides read TGTGCCAGCAGCTTGGGACTAGCCGCCTCCTACGAGCAGTACTTC. As protein: CASSLGLAASYEQYF.

This clonotype was recorded at least ten times. V is TRBV7-8 and J is TRBJ1-5, with 8 nucleotides matching TRBD1. The CDR3 runs to 15 residues. The V segment lost 3 bases and the J segment 7 bases; nucleotides outside the gene matches: 8. In germline, CDR1 is SGHVS, CDR2 FQNEAQ. The CDR3 DNA sequence: TGTGCCAGCAGCTTCCTGACAGGGGCGGGACAGCCCCAGCATTTT. Translating gives CASSFLTGAGQPQHF.

The chain employs TRBV28 and TRBJ1-2; TRBD1 matches 9 bases. The V gene end was trimmed by 7 bases and the J gene end by 7 bases; junction bases not matched to a gene: 4. Germline V lookup: CDR1 MDHEN, CDR2 SYDVKM. The CDR3 contains 12 residues. The CDR3 DNA follows: TGTGCCAGCACTACGGACAGGGGTGGCTACACCTTC. Translated: CASTTDRGGYTF.

In the case of this clonotype: A read error is possible here, since a much larger clone lies one base away. Since the CDR3 does not end with the conserved phenylalanine or tryptophan, this likely comes from a read error. This chain uses TRBV28 with TRBJ1-1; D is unclear. Germline lookup yields CDR1 MDHEN and CDR2 SYDVKM. V was cut by 5 bases and J by 1 base, with 5 bases left in between. This CDR3 contains 12 residues. CDR3 loop: CASSERNTEAFL. In nucleotides, the CDR3 is TGTGCCAGCAGTGAGCGGAACACTGAAGCTTTCCTT.

To note about this clonotype: A read error may produce the germline difference seen at one junction end. V usage is TRBV5-5 and J usage is TRBJ2-7, with 7 bases matching TRBD1. Germline CDR1 reads SGHKS; CDR2 reads YYEKEE (reference sequence). The CDR3 totals 15 residues. DNA for the CDR3: TGTGCCAGCAGCCGCCGAAGACAGGGTCCCTACGGGCAGTACTTC. Translating it yields CASSRRRQGPYGQYF.

At least ten counts were recorded for this clonotype. The V and J genes are TRBV6-5 and TRBJ2-5, with 16 bases matching TRBD2. CDR1 is MNHEY, CDR2 SVGAGI, per germline. Trimming removed 2 bases from V and 5 bases from J; junction bases left unmatched: 14. This CDR3 region has 20 residues. The CDR3 is CASSYGSPGLAGGPRETQYF. DNA for the CDR3: TGTGCCAGCAGTTACGGTTCCCCGGGACTAGCGGGAGGGCCCCGGGAGACCCAGTACTTC.

This clonotype was observed a handful of times. The chain couples TRBV20-1 to TRBJ2-7, with TRBD1 matching over 11 bases. The germline V gene has CDR1 DFQATT and CDR2 SNEGSKA (reference sequence). The V segment lost 5 bases and the J segment 0 bases; nucleotides outside the gene matches: 3. The CDR3 contains 14 residues. Here the CDR3 reads CSAGQGAISYEQYF. The CDR3 DNA reads TGCAGTGCTGGACAGGGGGCGATCTCCTACGAGCAGTACTTC.

There are a few counts of this clonotype. The V gene is TRBV10-3, the J gene TRBJ2-7; 12 positions match TRBD2. The J segment lost 7 bases and the V segment lost 10 bases, leaving 17 bases of the junction unmatched. The length of the CDR3 is 16 residues. Germline lookup yields CDR1 ENHRY and CDR2 SYGVKD. The CDR3 protein is CATTNYLTSGSYEQYF. Here the CDR3 DNA reads TGTGCCACGACGAATTACCTGACTAGCGGGAGTTATGAGCAGTACTTC.